Below are 7 T cell receptor beta chains sequenced from a single sample in a study of blood T cell repertoires in COVID-19. The assay was immunoSEQ multiplex PCR, and TCRdb's table has in-frame clones only and misses some. The sample lists roughly 250,000 clones, over 75% occurring once. Sequencing was carried out using PBMCs or T cells enriched from blood (not recorded which). These receptors were taken from a woman aged 18-30 years who had recovered from COVID-19.

V is TRBV27 and J is TRBJ2-3, with a weak D call TRBD1 (5 bases). This CDR3 comprises 15 residues. Germline V gene lookup returns CDR1 MNHEY and CDR2 SMNVEV (reference sequence). V was shortened by 4 bases and J by 2 bases, with 13 bases between the two germline ends. The CDR3 region is CASSSEGVPTDTQYF. The CDR3 DNA reads as TGTGCCAGCAGTTCGGAAGGGGTACCCACAGATACGCAGTATTTT.

V is TRBV5-1 and J is TRBJ2-2; D unresolved. The germline V and J ends were trimmed by 3 bases and 1 base, with 7 bases remaining between them. Per the germline V gene, CDR1 is SGHRS and CDR2 is YFSETQ. This CDR3 has 14 amino acids. CDR3 in amino acids: CASSSGWNTGELFF. CDR3 sequence (DNA): TGCGCCAGCAGCTCCGGGTGGAACACCGGGGAGCTGTTTTTT.

The genes are TRBV5-8 and TRBJ2-7; TRBD2 matches 7 bases. The CDR3 consists of 13 residues. The ends lost 7 bases at V and 3 bases at J; junction bases unmatched: 7. Germline assignment: CDR1 SGHTS and CDR2 YDEGEE. The CDR3: CASSTAGDYEQYF. The CDR3 bases are TGTGCCAGCTCAACCGCGGGGGACTACGAGCAGTACTTC.

This clone was recorded once. This chain links TRBV15 with TRBJ2-6, with 12 bases matching TRBD1. Germline V gene sequence: CDR1 LNHNV, CDR2 YYDKDF (reference sequence). The CDR3 loop spans 19 amino acids. The J segment lost 1 base and the V segment lost 2 bases, leaving 6 bases of the junction unmatched. CDR3 DNA: TGTGCCACCAGCAGATTCCCGGGACAGGGGGCTTCTGGGGCCAACGTCCTGACTTTC. This sequence encodes CATSRFPGQGASGANVLTF.

J is TRBJ2-3 and V is TRBV7-9, with unresolved D. The CDR3 is 15 residues long. V lost 5 bases and J 0 bases, leaving 12 bases between the germline ends. Germline CDR1 reads SEHNR; CDR2 reads FQNEAQ (reference sequence). The CDR3 DNA reads TGTGCCAGCAGCGCCGGAGACTCTAGCACAGATACGCAGTATTTT. Its translation: CASSAGDSSTDTQYF.

This clone was seen a handful of times. Sequence at one end of the junction differs from germline and may be a read error. V usage is TRBV10-2 and J usage is TRBJ1-1, with D perhaps matching TRBD1 (6 bases). This CDR3 is built from 14 residues. The germline V gene encodes CDR1 WSHSY and CDR2 SAAADI. The CDR3 DNA follows: TGCGCCAGCAGTAAGGGGGGGATGAGGATCGATTCAGGTTTT. Its protein is CASSKGGMRIDSGF.

The genes are TRBV19 and TRBJ1-1, with D uncertain. Per germline, CDR1 LNHDA and CDR2 SQIVND (reference sequence). V lost 6 bases, J lost 1 base, and 3 bases lay in between. The CDR3 is 11 amino acids. The chain's CDR3 is CASRANTEAFF. The CDR3 coding sequence is TGTGCCAGTAGGGCGAACACTGAAGCTTTCTTT.